This TCR beta chain was identified in a study of shared clonotypes between healthy human individuals. Overall study findings and caveats: Several donors held about 5% of naive CD4 clonotypes in common. In the sorted subsets, rarefaction showed sequencing was incomplete despite large depth.

A note on this clone: Its cognate antigen is unknown.

Germline assignment: CDR1 LGHNA and CDR2 YNFKEQ. This CDR3 contains 15 residues. Trimming stripped 0 bases from V and 6 bases from J, with 15 bases between. TCRdb keeps only in-frame clones here, not all; method: immunoSEQ multiplex PCR. Of about 2.2 million clones listed, roughly 91% are singletons. It was CD45RO-negative cells, positively selected for CCR7, that made up naive CD8 cells, with terminally differentiated effector memory CD45RA+ cells excluded. Sequencing was carried out using naive CD8+ T cells from PBMCs. The chain recombines TRBV4-2 with TRBJ2-7; D is unclear. The clonotype comes from a young man in good health. Some clones in this sample may be carry-over from other donors' samples. The CDR3 sequence: CASSQDLGFTGEQYF. In DNA, the CDR3 is TGTGCCAGCAGCCAAGATTTGGGCTTTACGGGCGAGCAGTACTTC.